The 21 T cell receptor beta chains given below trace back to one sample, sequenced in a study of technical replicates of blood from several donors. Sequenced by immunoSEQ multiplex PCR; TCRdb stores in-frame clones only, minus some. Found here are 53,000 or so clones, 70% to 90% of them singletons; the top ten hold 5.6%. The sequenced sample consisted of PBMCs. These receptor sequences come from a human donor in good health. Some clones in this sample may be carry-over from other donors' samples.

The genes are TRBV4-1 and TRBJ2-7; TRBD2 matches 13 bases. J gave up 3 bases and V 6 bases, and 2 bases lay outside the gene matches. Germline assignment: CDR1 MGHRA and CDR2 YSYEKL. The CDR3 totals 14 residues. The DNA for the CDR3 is TGCGCCAGCAGAGGACTAGCGGGGGACTACGAGCAGTACTTC. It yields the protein CASRGLAGDYEQYF.

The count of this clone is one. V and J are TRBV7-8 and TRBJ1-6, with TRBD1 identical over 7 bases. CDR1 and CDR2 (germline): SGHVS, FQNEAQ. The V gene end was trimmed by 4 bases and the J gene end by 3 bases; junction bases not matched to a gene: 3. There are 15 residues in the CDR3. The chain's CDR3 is CASSSGTVYNSPLHF. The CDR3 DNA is TGTGCCAGCAGCTCTGGGACAGTCTATAATTCACCCCTCCACTTT.

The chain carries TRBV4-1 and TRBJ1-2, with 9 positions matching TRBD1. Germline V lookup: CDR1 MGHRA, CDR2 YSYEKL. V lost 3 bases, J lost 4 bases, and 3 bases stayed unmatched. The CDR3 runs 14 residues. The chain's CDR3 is CASSQEQGAYGYTF. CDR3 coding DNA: TGCGCCAGCAGCCAGGAACAGGGGGCCTATGGCTACACCTTC.

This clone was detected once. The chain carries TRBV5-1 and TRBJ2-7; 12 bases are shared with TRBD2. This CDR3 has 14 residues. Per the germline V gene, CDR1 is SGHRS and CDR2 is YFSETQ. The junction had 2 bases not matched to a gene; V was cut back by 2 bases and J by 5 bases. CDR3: CASSFRLAGDEQYF. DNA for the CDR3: TGCGCCAGCAGCTTCCGACTAGCGGGAGACGAGCAGTACTTC.

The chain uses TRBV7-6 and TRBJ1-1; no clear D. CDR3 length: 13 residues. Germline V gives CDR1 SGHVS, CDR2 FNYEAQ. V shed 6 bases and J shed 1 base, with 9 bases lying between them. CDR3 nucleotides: TGTGCCAGCAGTTCCCGACAGAACACTGAAGCTTTCTTT. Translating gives CASSSRQNTEAFF.

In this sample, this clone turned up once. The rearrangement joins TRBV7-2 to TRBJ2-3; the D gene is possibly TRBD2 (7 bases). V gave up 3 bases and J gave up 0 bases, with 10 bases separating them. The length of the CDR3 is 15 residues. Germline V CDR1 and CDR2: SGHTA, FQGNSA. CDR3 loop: CASSFRGASTDTQYF. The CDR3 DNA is TGTGCCAGCAGCTTCCGGGGGGCCAGCACAGATACGCAGTATTTT. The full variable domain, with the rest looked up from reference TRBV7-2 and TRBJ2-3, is GAGVSQSPSNKVTEKGKDVELRCDPISGHTALYWYRQSLGQGLEFLIYFQGNSAPDKSGLPSDRFSAERTGGSVSTLTIQRTQQEDSAVYLCASSFRGASTDTQYFGPGTRLTVL.

DNA of the CDR3: TGTGCCATCAGTGAGTCGACCGGCGCAGGGATTCAGCCCCAGCATTTT. This encodes CAISESTGAGIQPQHF. This rearrangement joins TRBV10-3 to TRBJ1-5, with D possibly matching TRBD1 (5 bases). The CDR3 spans 16 residues. Trimming left V 0 bases short and J 6 bases short, with 15 bases between. Germline V gives CDR1 ENHRY, CDR2 SYGVKD.

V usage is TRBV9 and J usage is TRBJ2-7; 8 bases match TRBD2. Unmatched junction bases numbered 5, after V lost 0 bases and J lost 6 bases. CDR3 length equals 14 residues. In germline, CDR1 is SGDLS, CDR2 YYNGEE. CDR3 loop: CASSVDGGVSEQYF. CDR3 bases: TGTGCCAGCAGCGTAGACGGGGGGGTATCCGAGCAGTACTTC. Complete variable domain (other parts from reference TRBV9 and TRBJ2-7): DSGVTQTPKHLITATGQRVTLRCSPRSGDLSVYWYQQSLDQGLQFLIQYYNGEERAKGNILERFSAQQFPDLHSELNLSSLELGDSALYFCASSVDGGVSEQYFGPGTRLTVT.

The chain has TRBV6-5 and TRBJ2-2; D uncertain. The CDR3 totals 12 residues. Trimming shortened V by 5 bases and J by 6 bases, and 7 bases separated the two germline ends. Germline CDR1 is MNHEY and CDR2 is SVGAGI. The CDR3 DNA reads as TGTGCCAGCAGTCACCCGGCCGGGGAGCTGTTTTTT. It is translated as CASSHPAGELFF.

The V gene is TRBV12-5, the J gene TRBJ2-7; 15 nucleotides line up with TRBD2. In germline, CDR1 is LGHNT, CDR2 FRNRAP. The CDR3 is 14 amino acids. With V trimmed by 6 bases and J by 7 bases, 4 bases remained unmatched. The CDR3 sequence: CASGGLAGGREQYF. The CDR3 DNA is TGTGCTAGTGGAGGACTAGCGGGAGGGAGGGAGCAGTACTTC.

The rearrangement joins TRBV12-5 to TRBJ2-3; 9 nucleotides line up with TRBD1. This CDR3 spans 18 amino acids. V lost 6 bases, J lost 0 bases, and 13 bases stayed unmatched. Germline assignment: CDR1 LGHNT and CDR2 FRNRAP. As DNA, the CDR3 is TGTGCTAGTGGCCCCCTTTCTCCGGGACAGGGAAGCACAGATACGCAGTATTTT. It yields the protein CASGPLSPGQGSTDTQYF.

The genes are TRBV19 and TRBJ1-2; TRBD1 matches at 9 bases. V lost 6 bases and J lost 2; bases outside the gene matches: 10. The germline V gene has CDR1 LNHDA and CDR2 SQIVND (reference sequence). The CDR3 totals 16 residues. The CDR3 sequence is CASSEQGARGNYGYTF. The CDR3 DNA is TGTGCCAGTAGCGAACAGGGGGCGAGGGGAAACTATGGCTACACCTTC.

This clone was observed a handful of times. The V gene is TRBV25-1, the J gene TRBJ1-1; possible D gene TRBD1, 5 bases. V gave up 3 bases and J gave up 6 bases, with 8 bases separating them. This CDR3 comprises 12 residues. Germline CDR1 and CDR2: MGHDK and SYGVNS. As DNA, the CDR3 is TGTGCCAGCAGTGAGGCAGGGCCTGAAGCTTTCTTT. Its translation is CASSEAGPEAFF.

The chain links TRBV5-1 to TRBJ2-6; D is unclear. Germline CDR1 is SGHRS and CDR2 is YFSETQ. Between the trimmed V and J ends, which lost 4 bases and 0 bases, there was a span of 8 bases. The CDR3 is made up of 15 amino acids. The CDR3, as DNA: TGCGCCAGCAGCAAAGACTCCTCTGGGGCCAACGTCCTGACTTTC. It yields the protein CASSKDSSGANVLTF.

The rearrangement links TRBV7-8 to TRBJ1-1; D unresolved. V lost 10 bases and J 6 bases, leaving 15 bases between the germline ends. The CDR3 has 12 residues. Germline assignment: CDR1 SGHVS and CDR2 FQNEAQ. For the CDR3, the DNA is TGTGCCACCGGGGTGGGGTACGCTGAAGCTTTCTTT. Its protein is CATGVGYAEAFF.

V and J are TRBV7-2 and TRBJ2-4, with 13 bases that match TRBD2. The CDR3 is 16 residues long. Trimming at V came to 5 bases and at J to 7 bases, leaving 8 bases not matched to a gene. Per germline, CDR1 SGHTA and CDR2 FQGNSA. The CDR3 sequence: CASSRTSGSGLNIQYF. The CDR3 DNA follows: TGTGCCAGCAGCCGGACTAGCGGGAGTGGTTTGAACATTCAGTACTTC.

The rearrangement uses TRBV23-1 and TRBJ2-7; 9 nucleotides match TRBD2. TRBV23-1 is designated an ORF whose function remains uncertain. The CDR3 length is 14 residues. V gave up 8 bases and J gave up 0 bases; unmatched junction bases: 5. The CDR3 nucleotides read TGCGCCAGCCAAACTAGCGGGCCCTCCTACGAGCAGTACTTC. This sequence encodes CASQTSGPSYEQYF.

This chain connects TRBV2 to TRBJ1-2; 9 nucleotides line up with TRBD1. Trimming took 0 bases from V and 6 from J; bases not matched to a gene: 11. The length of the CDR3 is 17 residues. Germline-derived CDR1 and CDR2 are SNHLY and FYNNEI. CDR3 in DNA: TGTGCCAGCAGTGAAGCGTGGACAGGGGAATGGGTAAATGGCTACACCTTC. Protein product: CASSEAWTGEWVNGYTF.

CDR3 coding DNA: TGCGCCAGCAGCAGACAGCCAGTTTATCAGCCCCAGCATTTT. This gives the protein CASSRQPVYQPQHF. This chain links TRBV4-1 with TRBJ1-5, with D maybe TRBD1 (5 bases). Germline CDR1 and CDR2: MGHRA and YSYEKL. The CDR3 is 14 amino acids. V was cut by 5 bases and J by 5 bases, with 13 bases left in between.

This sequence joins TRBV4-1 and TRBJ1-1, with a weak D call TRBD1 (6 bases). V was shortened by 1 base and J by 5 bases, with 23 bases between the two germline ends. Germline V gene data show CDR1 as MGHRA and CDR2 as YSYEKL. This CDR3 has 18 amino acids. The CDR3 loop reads CASSQVSWRPKGVTEAFF. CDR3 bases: TGCGCCAGCAGCCAAGTATCGTGGAGGCCAAAGGGGGTGACTGAAGCTTTCTTT.

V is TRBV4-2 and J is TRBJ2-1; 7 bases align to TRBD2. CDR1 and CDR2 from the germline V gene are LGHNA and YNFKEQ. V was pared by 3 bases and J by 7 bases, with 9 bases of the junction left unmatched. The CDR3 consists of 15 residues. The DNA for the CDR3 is TGTGCCAGCAGCCAGGAGGCGGGAGTAAGGAATGAGCAGTTCTTC. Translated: CASSQEAGVRNEQFF.